This T cell receptor beta chain was obtained from a study of blood T cell repertoires in COVID-19. Data came from immunoSEQ multiplex PCR; TCRdb stores just in-frame clones and leaves some out. The sample holds around 120,000 clones, around 86% seen once. Germline V lookup: CDR1 SGDLS, CDR2 YYNGEE. After removal of 0 bases from V and 4 bases from J, the junction contained 9 bases not matched to a gene. CDR3 length: 16 amino acids. Sequenced: peripheral blood. V and J are TRBV9 and TRBJ2-7; 8 bases are a match to TRBD1. The TCR sequence derives from a woman aged 70-85 years with acute or convalescent COVID-19. The CDR3 loop reads CASSVGAGQGAYEQYF. The DNA for the CDR3 is TGTGCCAGCAGCGTAGGCGCCGGACAGGGAGCGTACGAGCAGTACTTC. The full variable domain, rest sourced from reference TRBV9 and TRBJ2-7, is DSGVTQTPKHLITATGQRVTLRCSPRSGDLSVYWYQQSLDQGLQFLIQYYNGEERAKGNILERFSAQQFPDLHSELNLSSLELGDSALYFCASSVGAGQGAYEQYFGPGTRLTVT.